These T cell receptor beta chains were read from a single sample in a study of blood T cell repertoires in COVID-19. Repertoires were generated with immunoSEQ multiplex PCR, while TCRdb's copy carries only in-frame clones and drops some. Of approximately 78,000 clones listed, over 65% are singletons. Sequenced: peripheral blood. Source of these receptors: an elderly woman with acute or convalescent COVID-19. CDR3s include the opening cysteine and the closing phenylalanine or tryptophan. D genes are given only for firm matches. Rows give clone size only sometimes, using once, few, many, or a class for an expanded clone.

v_gene	j_gene	d_gene	abundance	CDR3aa	CDR3nt
TRBV25-1	TRBJ2-3	TRBD2	.	CASSSRTSGTTDTQYF	TGTGCCAGCAGTTCCCGGACTAGCGGGACCACAGATACGCAGTATTTT
TRBV10-3	TRBJ1-3	.	.	CAISDGTSNSGNTIYF	TGTGCCATCAGCGACGGGACAAGCAACTCTGGAAACACCATATATTTT
TRBV14	TRBJ2-1	.	.	CASSQTRGYNEQFF	TGTGCCAGCAGCCAGACGAGAGGTTACAATGAGCAGTTCTTC
TRBV28	TRBJ2-3	.	.	CASSLSGIGADTQYF	TGTGCCAGCAGTTTATCAGGAATAGGGGCAGATACGCAGTATTTT
TRBV20-1	TRBJ2-7	.	.	CSASSHRVDEQYF	TGCAGTGCTAGTTCTCACAGGGTGGACGAGCAGTACTTC
TRBV3-1/TRBV3-2	TRBJ2-7	.	.	CASRAQGGDEQYF	TGTGCCAGCAGAGCGCAGGGAGGCGACGAGCAGTACTTC
TRBV10-1	TRBJ2-7	.	once	CANPSTGSSYEQYF	TGCGCCAACCCATCGACAGGCTCTTCCTACGAGCAGTACTTC
TRBV25-1	TRBJ1-2	.	.	CASGMGLGNGYTF	TGTGCCAGCGGGATGGGGCTTGGGAATGGCTACACCTTC
TRBV11-3	TRBJ2-7	TRBD2	.	CASSQVGGAGVFYEQYF	TGTGCCAGCAGCCAGGTGGGGGGAGCGGGAGTTTTCTACGAGCAGTACTTC
TRBV24-1	TRBJ1-1	.	.	CATKGEGFTEAFF	TGTGCCACCAAGGGGGAGGGTTTCACTGAAGCTTTCTTT
TRBV10-2	TRBJ2-7	.	.	CASRGPGGYEQYF	TGCGCCAGCCGGGGGCCAGGGGGCTACGAGCAGTACTTC
TRBV5-4	TRBJ2-1	TRBD2	once	CASSLGLAGNEQFF	TGTGCCAGCAGCTTGGGGCTAGCGGGAAATGAGCAGTTCTTC
TRBV7-8	TRBJ2-3	.	.	CASSPYDRGLTDTQYF	TGTGCCAGCAGCCCCTACGATAGAGGTCTCACAGATACGCAGTATTTT
TRBV2	TRBJ1-2	.	once	CATQREEGYGYTF	TGTGCCACCCAAAGGGAGGAGGGCTATGGCTACACCTTC
TRBV6-5	TRBJ2-5	.	.	CASRMDSQETQYF	TGTGCCAGCAGGATGGACTCCCAAGAGACCCAGTACTTC
TRBV6-1	TRBJ2-3	.	.	CASSELRADTQYF	TGTGCCAGCAGTGAATTGAGGGCAGATACGCAGTATTTT
TRBV2	TRBJ1-3	TRBD1	few	CASARDRGNTIYF	TGTGCCAGCGCCCGGGACAGAGGAAACACCATATATTTT
TRBV6-5	TRBJ1-4	TRBD1	.	CASTEDRVNEKLFF	TGTGCCAGCACCGAGGACAGGGTCAATGAAAAACTGTTTTTT
TRBV6-5	TRBJ1-2	.	.	CASTQGATHYGYTF	TGTGCCAGCACCCAAGGGGCCACTCACTATGGCTACACCTTC